These 25 T cell receptor beta chains originate from one sample sequenced in a study of cytomegalovirus exposure and HLA in healthy donors. The PCR contained 60 Vbeta and 13 Jbeta primers. The repertoire was sequenced with immunoSEQ multiplex PCR; TCRdb's copy has only in-frame clones and lacks some. The data show some 77,000 clones, approximately 75% seen once. The sequenced material came from PBMCs. All receptors derive from a woman aged 40 to 50 in good health and CMV-seronegative.

The rearrangement links TRBV29-1 to TRBJ1-1, with 7 bases identical to TRBD1. There are 13 residues in the CDR3. The germline CDR1 and CDR2 sequences are SQVTM and ANQGSEA. The junction had 8 bases not matched to a gene; V was cut back by 6 bases and J by 4 bases. This CDR3 reads CSVDRVGGTEAFF. CDR3 sequence (DNA): TGCAGCGTCGACAGGGTTGGGGGCACTGAAGCTTTCTTT.

The chain couples TRBV5-1 to TRBJ2-2; 7 bases match TRBD2. This CDR3 is 15 amino acids long. V gave up 5 bases and J gave up 0 bases; unmatched junction bases: 4. Germline V gives CDR1 SGHRS, CDR2 YFSETQ. The CDR3 loop reads CASRTSVANTGELFF. CDR3 DNA: TGCGCCAGCAGAACTAGCGTAGCGAACACCGGGGAGCTGTTTTTT.

The chain uses TRBV10-1 and TRBJ1-1; D remains ambiguous. Germline CDR1 WNHNN, CDR2 SYGVQD (reference sequence). The CDR3 extends over 13 amino acids. Trimming pared 3 bases from V and 1 base from J, leaving 6 bases between. The CDR3 DNA sequence: TGCGCCAGCAGTGACTTGGCGAACACTGAAGCTTTCTTT. Its translation: CASSDLANTEAFF.

This chain links TRBV5-6 with TRBJ1-2; possibly TRBD1 for D (5 bases). The length of the CDR3 is 13 residues. V lost 5 bases to trimming and J lost 4 bases, with 12 bases between them. Germline loops: CDR1 SGHDT, CDR2 YYEEEE. The CDR3 region is CASSRQFFYGYTF. The CDR3 DNA is TGTGCCAGCAGTCGACAGTTTTTCTATGGCTACACCTTC. The full variable domain, with the rest looked up from reference TRBV5-6 and TRBJ1-2, is DAGVTQSPTHLIKTRGQQVTLRCSPKSGHDTVSWYQQALGQGPQFIFQYYEEEERQRGNFPDRFSGHQFPNYSSELNVNALLLGDSALYLCASSRQFFYGYTFGSGTRLTVV.

The chain combines TRBV2 with TRBJ2-1; 10 bases map to TRBD1. Losses at the gene ends were 6 bases for V and 6 bases for J; bases not matched to a gene: 20. CDR3 size: 19 residues. Germline CDR1 reads SNHLY; CDR2 reads FYNNEI. The CDR3 DNA follows: TGTGCCAGCAGCGACCGTGCCGGGACAGGGGCCGCGGGTAGCAATGAGCAGTTCTTC. Amino acid sequence: CASSDRAGTGAAGSNEQFF.

This chain links TRBV11-3 with TRBJ2-3, with no clear D. Germline V gives CDR1 SGHNT, CDR2 YENEEA. The CDR3 spans 14 residues. The V gene lost 0 bases and the J gene lost 3 bases, with 7 bases spanning the gap. CDR3 region: CASSLDPATDTQYF. DNA for the CDR3: TGTGCCAGCAGCTTAGATCCCGCGACAGATACGCAGTATTTT. The complete variable domain, with remaining parts taken from reference TRBV11-3 and TRBJ2-3, reads EAGVVQSPRYKIIEKKQPVAFWCNPISGHNTLYWYLQNLGQGPELLIRYENEEAVDDSQLPKDRFSAERLKGVDSTLKIQPAELGDSAVYLCASSLDPATDTQYFGPGTRLTVL.

In its sample, this clone was seen once. This chain links TRBV6-4 with TRBJ1-1; no reliable D call. Trimming removed 2 bases from V and 6 bases from J, with 13 bases in between. The CDR3 spans 14 residues. Germline CDR1 MRHNA, CDR2 SNTAGT. The chain's CDR3 is CASSDGSVQAEAFF. CDR3 in DNA: TGTGCCAGCAGTGACGGGTCTGTCCAGGCTGAAGCTTTCTTT.

This clone was counted a few times. The genes are TRBV10-1 and TRBJ1-1, with 8 bases that match TRBD1. This CDR3 spans 13 amino acids. Germline assignment: CDR1 WNHNN and CDR2 SYGVQD (reference sequence). The V segment lost 0 bases and the J segment 8 bases; nucleotides outside the gene matches: 2. CDR3 DNA sequence: TGCGCCAGCAGTGAGTCGGGACAGGAAGAAGCTTTCTTT. Translation gives CASSESGQEEAFF.

This chain links TRBV5-1 with TRBJ2-3; 9 nucleotides match TRBD2. Germline V gene data show CDR1 as SGHRS and CDR2 as YFSETQ. The CDR3 sequence is 17 residues long. With V trimmed by 4 bases and J by 3 bases, 12 bases remained unmatched. In DNA, the CDR3 is TGCGCCAGCAGCCCTGGTGTCTGGCGGGGGGGAACAGATACGCAGTATTTT. Its translation is CASSPGVWRGGTDTQYF.

The rearrangement uses TRBV5-1 and TRBJ2-3; 9 bases are shared with TRBD2. Germline CDR1 SGHRS, CDR2 YFSETQ. J was trimmed by 0 bases and V by 3 bases; bases with no gene match: 5. CDR3 length: 16 residues. The CDR3 DNA sequence: TGCGCCAGCAGCTGGTTAGCGGGAGCTAGCACAGATACGCAGTATTTT. This gives the protein CASSWLAGASTDTQYF. Full variable domain (rest looked up from reference TRBV5-1 and TRBJ2-3): KAGVTQTPRYLIKTRGQQVTLSCSPISGHRSVSWYQQTPGQGLQFLFEYFSETQRNKGNFPGRFSGRQFSNSRSEMNVSTLELGDSALYLCASSWLAGASTDTQYFGPGTRLTVL.

The chain uses TRBV18 and TRBJ2-2; TRBD1 might be the D (5 bases). The V gene lost 2 bases and the J gene lost 0 bases, with 10 bases spanning the gap. The CDR3 extends over 16 amino acids. Per germline, CDR1 KGHSH and CDR2 LQKENI. Written as DNA, the CDR3 is TGTGCCAGCTCACCAGTGGACACCGCGAACACCGGGGAGCTGTTTTTT. It codes for CASSPVDTANTGELFF.

This chain connects TRBV19 to TRBJ1-6; TRBD1 aligns across 7 bases. V dropped 3 bases and J dropped 7; count of bases not matched to a gene: 3. This CDR3 has 14 amino acids. CDR1 is LNHDA and CDR2 is SQIVND in the germline V gene (reference sequence). The CDR3 loop is CASSMGQTNSPLHF. The CDR3 DNA reads TGTGCCAGTAGTATGGGACAGACAAATTCACCCCTCCACTTT.

This sequence joins TRBV19 and TRBJ2-1, with TRBD1 matching 10 bases. Looked up from germline, CDR1 is LNHDA and CDR2 is SQIVND (reference sequence). The V gene end was trimmed by 4 bases and the J gene end by 10 bases; junction bases not matched to a gene: 10. The CDR3 has 15 residues. This chain's CDR3 is CASSRLRQGAGEQFF. The DNA for the CDR3 is TGTGCCAGTAGTAGGCTCCGACAGGGGGCTGGAGAGCAGTTCTTC.

This chain connects TRBV29-1 to TRBJ2-7; D perhaps matches TRBD1 (6 bases). From germline, CDR1 is SQVTM and CDR2 ANQGSEA. The CDR3 spans 12 residues. Trimming removed 6 bases at V and 2 bases at J, with 11 bases between. CDR3 bases: TGCAGCGTGGTAGGGACAACCTACGAGCAGTACTTC. Its protein is CSVVGTTYEQYF.

In nucleotides, the CDR3 is TGCGCCAGCAGCTTGGTTCCGGGAGACTACGAGCAGTACTTC. It is translated as CASSLVPGDYEQYF. The chain carries TRBV5-1 and TRBJ2-7, with TRBD2 as a possible D gene (6 bases). V lost 0 bases to trimming and J lost 3 bases, with 10 bases between them. Germline CDR1 and CDR2: SGHRS and YFSETQ. This CDR3 has 14 residues.

V is TRBV21-1 and J is TRBJ2-1; the table's TRBD1 call for D was not verified on the DNA. TRBV21-1 is a documented pseudogene. This CDR3 spans 12 amino acids. The chain's CDR3 is CASTFLGDWQFF. As DNA, the CDR3 is TGTGCCAGCACCTTCCTAGGGGATTGGCAGTTCTTC.

The chain links TRBV6-5 to TRBJ1-1; tentatively, D is TRBD1 (6 bases). Trimming pared 6 bases from V and 4 bases from J, leaving 12 bases between. This CDR3 comprises 13 residues. Per the germline V gene, CDR1 is MNHEY and CDR2 is SVGAGI. CDR3 in amino acids: CASRRTGSTEAFF. CDR3 nucleotides: TGTGCCAGCAGACGAACAGGGAGCACTGAAGCTTTCTTT.

The genes are TRBV28 and TRBJ1-1; 8 bases agree with TRBD1. The CDR3 sequence is 13 residues long. Germline CDR1 reads MDHEN; CDR2 reads SYDVKM. Losses at the gene ends were 8 bases for V and 6 bases for J; bases not matched to a gene: 8. The CDR3 loop reads CASVDRAWAEAFF. The DNA of the CDR3 is TGTGCCAGCGTGGACAGGGCGTGGGCTGAAGCTTTCTTT.

The chain joins TRBV5-4 to TRBJ2-7; TRBD2 agrees at 10 bases. V shed 3 bases and J 6 bases; nucleotides not matched to a gene: 3. The CDR3 consists of 13 residues. The germline V gene encodes CDR1 SGHNT and CDR2 YYREEE (reference sequence). CDR3 in amino acids: CASSSSGSGEQYF. The DNA for the CDR3 is TGTGCCAGCAGCTCTAGCGGGAGCGGCGAGCAGTACTTC.

CDR3: CTSWAGASNQPQHF. CDR3 in DNA: TGTACCTCCTGGGCGGGGGCAAGCAATCAGCCCCAGCATTTT. This chain connects TRBV6-1 to TRBJ1-5; tentative D call: TRBD1 (6 bases). Germline V gene data show CDR1 as MNHNS and CDR2 as SASEGT. The CDR3 totals 14 residues.

As for this clone: Other DNA sequences in this sample translate to the same CDR3. This chain links TRBV27 with TRBJ1-1; D ambiguous. Germline CDR1 MNHEY, CDR2 SMNVEV (reference sequence). Trimming removed 0 bases from V and 5 bases from J, with 7 bases in between. The CDR3 runs to 13 residues. The CDR3 loop is CASSLSGRTEAFF. In DNA, the CDR3 is TGTGCCAGCAGTTTATCGGGGAGGACTGAAGCTTTCTTT.

This clone has only one observation. The rearrangement joins TRBV5-1 to TRBJ1-2, with D possibly being TRBD1 (5 bases). V dropped 0 bases and J dropped 0 bases, with 9 bases sitting between them. The germline CDR1 and CDR2 sequences are SGHRS and YFSETQ. The CDR3 is 15 amino acids. This chain's CDR3 is CASSLARGANYGYTF. The CDR3 nucleotides read TGCGCCAGCAGCTTGGCCCGGGGGGCTAACTATGGCTACACCTTC.

The J gene is TRBJ2-3, the V gene TRBV2; 7 bases match TRBD1. The length of the CDR3 is 13 residues. Germline V gives CDR1 SNHLY, CDR2 FYNNEI. Losses at the gene ends were 8 bases for V and 4 bases for J; bases not matched to a gene: 6. The CDR3 coding sequence is TGTGCCAGCCGGACAGGTGGATCAGATACGCAGTATTTT. Residues: CASRTGGSDTQYF.

The chain couples TRBV5-1 to TRBJ1-1; D might be TRBD1 (6 bases). The CDR3 is 14 residues long. Trimming took 9 bases from V and 1 from J, leaving 16 bases between them. CDR1 and CDR2 (germline): SGHRS, YFSETQ. The CDR3 protein is CATQPGGQNTEAFF. CDR3 DNA: TGCGCCACCCAACCCGGGGGGCAGAACACTGAAGCTTTCTTT.

The chain uses TRBV5-4 and TRBJ1-4; 8 nucleotides agree with TRBD1. The CDR3 length is 14 residues. Per germline, CDR1 SGHNT and CDR2 YYREEE (reference sequence). With V trimmed by 4 bases and J by 7 bases, 6 bases remained unmatched. CDR3 sequence reads: CASSIRGQGEKLFF. The DNA of the CDR3 is TGTGCCAGCAGCATCAGGGGGCAGGGTGAAAAACTGTTTTTT. Using reference TRBV5-4 and TRBJ1-4 for the parts outside the CDR3, the full variable domain is ETGVTQSPTHLIKTRGQQVTLRCSSQSGHNTVSWYQQALGQGPQFIFQYYREEENGRGNFPPRFSGLQFPNYSSELNVNALELDDSALYLCASSIRGQGEKLFFGSGTQLSVL.